Reported below is one TCR beta chain. This clonotype was recorded many times. The clone's antigen remains unknown. Base-call qualities are not available, and no considerably larger clone is one nucleotide away. V gives up 6 bases and J gives up 5 bases, and the segment between their germline ends measures 8 bases. As encoded in the germline V gene (reference sequence), CDR1 is LGHDT while CDR2 is YNNKEL. The CDR3 sequence holds 11 residues, the cysteine and phenylalanine included. Of all the DNA, just the CDR3 is kept, 33 bases in frame from base 1. This sample was taken from a study of human T cells and chemical hapten exposure (dated by TCRdb to about 2021). Background for the entire study: For sensitization, 2% DPC in acetone was applied to a roughly 2 cm by roughly 2 cm area of upper inner arm skin. In alopecia patients, the study followed how the peripheral blood TCR repertoire changed in vivo over primary and secondary sensitization to diphenylcyclopropenone (DPC), a hapten. Libraries were combined into a pool for sequencing, and differences in TCR yield between samples came mainly from small differences in library volumes within the pool. Most of the patients in the cohort were female, and the cohort covered alopecia areata with under or over 50% scalp involvement, alopecia totalis and alopecia universalis. Throughout the study period of around 25 weeks, patients also received therapeutic DPC doses to the scalp every week. Patch tests used Finn chambers with 0.01% DPC on the upper back, scored after 6 days by International Contact Dermatitis Research Group standards. Approximately 28 alopecia patients gave blood for TCR sequencing at one to four time points (pre-sensitization, 2, 6 and 24 weeks). Blood samples were taken from patients before sensitization (week 0) and at 2, 6 and about 24 weeks after DPC sensitization. The research as a whole found: Compared with pre-sensitization or healthy control sets, expanded TCRs formed significantly more large CDR3 similarity clusters, which is consistent with antigen-driven responses. After repeated subsampling, changes were observed in the strength of the expansion versus patch-test correlation and in the threshold at which the correlation became significant. DPC sensitization did not change the number of TCRs with a frequency above 1 in 1000, and there was no evidence of changes in global repertoire structure. Because all patients had alopecia, a presumed autoimmune disease, the immune response of the patients might differ from that of healthy individuals. The number of PT1 expanded TCRs positively correlated with patch test score, significant at thresholds 8, 16 and 32 but not 4.

The library came from RACE. Sequenced using a NextSeq 500. During library preparation, unique molecular identifiers were attached to individual cDNA molecules so that TCRs could be counted in a quantitative, reproducible way. For every blood RNA sample, sequencing covered both the TCR alpha and TCR beta chains. The study's processing was this. Samples had a median of approximately 93,000 TCRs, with a range from roughly 23,224 to 700,000. The Decombinator software suite was used to annotate V, J and CDR3 in the TCR reads. For the PS versus PT1 abundance plots, all samples were subsampled to the same number of TCRs (28,000). Expanded TCRs were defined as absent before sensitization and observed at least eight times at the 2-week time point. The public reads were run again by TCRdb, first through fastp at Q25 and then through MiXCR, and only productive beta chains were kept. Every CDR3 protein is listed once, alongside the most common genes and DNA of its rows. The V and J calls were determined by TCRdb, not by the authors. The sample table lists 350,000 to 400,000 distinct CDR3 sequences, approximately 5% of them with a count of one. Around 2.6% of the sample is in the top ten clones.

The time point label on this specimen signifies: pre-sensitization, week 0. The treatment or condition label for this specimen denotes: therapeutic diphenylcyclopropenone sensitization with weekly scalp DPC. Blood at each patch-test visit was drawn before the patch test was applied. Eligible patients were aged 18 to 70, diagnosed with alopecia, deemed suitable for DPC therapy, and excluded if pregnant. Unfractionated whole blood was collected in Tempus Blood RNA tubes, and total RNA was extracted from that blood. Material: whole blood, obtained in connection with sensitization to the hapten diphenylcyclopropenone (DPC). The V and J genes are TRBV3-1 and TRBJ2-7; the D gene lacks a confident call. The receptor comes from a woman aged 45-59 years with alopecia areata. Some clones in this sample may be carry-over from other donors' samples. The DNA sequence follows: TGTGCCAGCAGTGGGGTGGACGAGCAGTACTTC. This codes for CASSGVDEQYF.